A single sample gave rise to the 17 T cell receptor beta chains below, sequenced in a study of shared clonotypes between healthy human individuals. Here immunoSEQ multiplex PCR was the method, and the copy in TCRdb shows in-frame clones only, minus some. The repertoire holds over 2 million clones, with approximately 94% as singletons. Only CD45RO-negative cells positively selected for CCR7 counted as naive CD8 cells, so terminally differentiated effector memory CD45RA+ cells were excluded. The sample consisted of naive CD8+ T cells sorted from blood. Source of these receptors: a man between 18 and 35 years old in good health.

V gene TRBV2 combines with J gene TRBJ1-6; D is undetermined. V lost 3 bases and J 5 bases, leaving 20 bases between the germline ends. Germline V gives CDR1 SNHLY, CDR2 FYNNEI. This CDR3 spans 18 amino acids. The CDR3 nucleotides are TGTGCCAGCAGTGAGGCCCTTGGAATGAGTTGGGATAATTCACCCCTCCACTTT. Residues: CASSEALGMSWDNSPLHF.

This chain connects TRBV19 to TRBJ1-1; D is undetermined. CDR3 length: 15 amino acids. The germline V gene encodes CDR1 LNHDA and CDR2 SQIVND (reference sequence). The ends were cut back, 4 bases at V and 1 base at J, with 13 bases in the middle. In nucleotides, the CDR3 is TGTGCCAGTAGTAGTCAAATCGCGGGGAACACTGAAGCTTTCTTT. Translating gives CASSSQIAGNTEAFF.

With regard to this clone: The identical CDR3 is also encoded by other nucleotide sequences in the sample. CDR3 sequence reads: CASSLGSSPLHF. In nucleotides, the CDR3 is TGTGCCAGCAGCTTAGGGAGTTCACCCCTCCACTTT. V is TRBV7-2 and J is TRBJ1-6; D ambiguous. The CDR3 has 12 amino acids. Germline V gene sequence: CDR1 SGHTA, CDR2 FQGNSA. V lost 1 base and J 9 bases, leaving 4 bases between the germline ends.

The chain links TRBV27 to TRBJ2-1, with 8 bases fitting TRBD2. This CDR3 has 15 amino acids. The V and J ends lost 7 bases and 3 bases, in that order; junction bases with no gene match: 8. In germline, CDR1 is MNHEY, CDR2 SMNVEV (reference sequence). DNA of the CDR3: TGTGCCAGCACCAAGGCGGGGGGCTACTACAATGAGCAGTTCTTC. Translation: CASTKAGGYYNEQFF.

The chain links TRBV5-6 to TRBJ2-1; 10 bases match TRBD2. CDR3 length: 15 amino acids. Trimming removed 3 bases from V and 5 bases from J; junction bases left unmatched: 5. CDR1 and CDR2 (germline): SGHDT, YYEEEE. The CDR3 protein is CASSWGTSENNEQFF. CDR3 DNA: TGTGCCAGCAGCTGGGGGACTAGCGAGAACAATGAGCAGTTCTTC.

The chain is built from TRBV19 and TRBJ1-5; D uncertain. This CDR3 spans 13 amino acids. CDR1 is LNHDA, CDR2 SQIVND, per germline (reference sequence). The V and J ends lost 7 bases and 0 bases respectively, with 7 bases between them. The CDR3 reads CASNPNSNQPQHF. For the CDR3, the DNA is TGTGCCAGTAATCCTAATAGCAATCAGCCCCAGCATTTT.

This chain joins TRBV30 and TRBJ2-7; D is unclear. Germline assignment: CDR1 GTSNPN and CDR2 SVGIG (reference sequence). V was cut by 1 base and J by 5 bases, with 12 bases left in between. The CDR3 length is 13 residues. Written as DNA, the CDR3 is TGTGCCTGGAGTGGGGATGGCCTGAACGAGCAGTACTTC. Translation: CAWSGDGLNEQYF. The complete variable domain, with remaining parts taken from reference TRBV30 and TRBJ2-7, reads SQTIHQWPATLVQPVGSPLSLECTVEGTSNPNLYWYRQAAGRGLQLLFYSVGIGQISSEVPQNLSASRPQDRQFILSSKKLLLSDSGFYLCAWSGDGLNEQYFGPGTRLTVT.

The rearrangement joins TRBV4-3 to TRBJ2-5; a possible D gene is TRBD2 (5 bases). With 0 bases removed from V and 5 bases from J, the gap between germline ends came to 13 bases. CDR1 LGHNA and CDR2 YSLEER come from the germline V gene. The CDR3 is made up of 15 amino acids. This CDR3 reads CASSQEWPPGETQYF. The CDR3 DNA reads as TGCGCCAGCAGCCAAGAATGGCCCCCGGGGGAGACCCAGTACTTC.

The V and J genes are TRBV29-1 and TRBJ2-2, with 12 nucleotides matching TRBD2. Trimming at V came to 6 bases and at J to 3 bases, leaving 11 bases not matched to a gene. From germline, CDR1 is SQVTM and CDR2 ANQGSEA. This CDR3 spans 17 amino acids. DNA for the CDR3: TGCAGCGTCTTCCCGACTAGCGGGAGTTCCCACACCGGGGAGCTGTTTTTT. Its protein product is CSVFPTSGSSHTGELFF.

The rearrangement uses TRBV9 and TRBJ1-4; 8 bases line up with TRBD1. This CDR3 comprises 16 residues. The V and J ends lost 4 bases and 6 bases, in that order; junction bases with no gene match: 11. CDR1 and CDR2 from the germline V gene are SGDLS and YYNGEE. The CDR3 is CASSPYGGTGDEKLFF. The CDR3 DNA follows: TGTGCCAGCAGCCCATATGGGGGGACAGGCGATGAAAAACTGTTTTTT.

With respect to this clone: With a much larger clone just one base away, this may be a read error. Additional DNA sequences in this sample encode the identical CDR3. CDR3 in amino acids: CASSERYEQYF. The DNA for the CDR3 is TGCGCCAGCAGTGAGAGGTACGAGCAGTACTTC. The rearrangement links TRBV10-2 to TRBJ2-7; D is uncertain. Trimming removed 2 bases from V and 4 bases from J, with 3 bases in between. Germline CDR1 and CDR2: WSHSY and SAAADI. This CDR3 spans 11 amino acids.

The chain joins TRBV7-9 to TRBJ2-1, with D possibly matching TRBD2 (5 bases). Trimming left V 1 base short and J 7 bases short, with 8 bases between. CDR3 size: 13 residues. Germline CDR1 is SEHNR and CDR2 is FQNEAQ (reference sequence). CDR3 amino acids: CASSLGVANEQFF. CDR3 sequence (DNA): TGTGCCAGCAGCTTAGGGGTAGCGAATGAGCAGTTCTTC.

This chain uses TRBV11-2 with TRBJ1-1; D is uncertain. This CDR3 is built from 12 residues. The germline CDR1 and CDR2 sequences are SGHAT and FQNNGV. Trimming removed 5 bases from V and 3 bases from J, with 7 bases in between. The CDR3 DNA reads TGTGCCAGCAGCCACCCGTACACTGAAGCTTTCTTT. It is translated as CASSHPYTEAFF. The full variable domain, in which reference TRBV11-2 and TRBJ1-1 provide the parts outside the CDR3, is EAGVAQSPRYKIIEKRQSVAFWCNPISGHATLYWYQQILGQGPKLLIQFQNNGVVDDSQLPKDRFSAERLKGVDSTLKIQPAKLEDSAVYLCASSHPYTEAFFGQGTRLTVV.

The chain's CDR3 is CASSYGRDTTNEKLFF. CDR3 in DNA: TGTGCCAGCAGTTATGGCAGGGATACAACTAATGAAAAACTGTTTTTT. The chain is built from TRBV6-5 and TRBJ1-4; D perhaps matches TRBD1 (5 bases). Trimming pared 3 bases from V and 0 bases from J, leaving 11 bases between. Germline V gives CDR1 MNHEY, CDR2 SVGAGI. The CDR3 sequence is 16 residues long.

This sequence joins TRBV4-3 and TRBJ2-1; D may correspond to TRBD1 or TRBD2 (5 bases each). This CDR3 comprises 19 residues. Trimming cost V 0 bases and J 8 bases, with 26 bases left between them. Germline CDR1 LGHNA, CDR2 YSLEER. The CDR3 here is CASSQDPLHGAGLDDEQFF. The CDR3 coding sequence is TGCGCCAGCAGCCAAGATCCCCTCCACGGGGCGGGCCTAGACGATGAGCAGTTCTTC.

V is TRBV13 and J is TRBJ1-1; no reliable D call. Trimming left V 5 bases short and J 0 bases short, with 10 bases between. The CDR3 runs to 14 residues. The germline CDR1 and CDR2 sequences are PRHDT and FYEKMQ (reference sequence). CDR3: CASSRGPLNTEAFF. The CDR3 DNA reads as TGTGCCAGCAGCCGTGGACCTTTGAACACTGAAGCTTTCTTT.

The V and J genes are TRBV4-3 and TRBJ2-1, with 10 bases identical to TRBD2. Germline V lookup: CDR1 LGHNA, CDR2 YSLEER. The CDR3 is 18 residues long. The junction had 9 bases not matched to a gene; V was cut back by 0 bases and J by 4 bases. The CDR3 reads CASSQDLGAGGPYNEQFF. CDR3 sequence (DNA): TGCGCCAGCAGCCAAGATTTAGGAGCGGGAGGGCCTTACAATGAGCAGTTCTTC.